This TCR beta chain is from a study of identical twins (TCRdb year 2016). For context, the study as a whole: TCR alpha and beta repertoires from monozygotic twins, unrelated adults of various ages and cord blood were deep-sequenced to test whether fetal clonotypes persist. To rule out contamination, replicate twin experiments were performed at different times with different library preparation protocols.

V drops 2 bases and J drops 2 bases, leaving 1 base in between. The CDR3 measures 12 amino acids from cysteine to phenylalanine. The retained sequence is limited to the CDR3, 36 bases, with the frame set at the first base. In the germline V gene (reference sequence), CDR1 corresponds to LNHNV and CDR2 to YYDKDF. The full study reports these points: Compared with coincidental sharing between unrelated individuals, out-of-frame TCR alpha sequences shared between twins showed an excess of sequences with low generation probability. In monozygotic twins, recombination models systematically underestimated out-of-frame TCR alpha sharing, but the models matched the sharing seen between unrelated individuals. Zero-insertion analyses could be partly confounded by invariant T cells such as MAIT and iNKT, although diverse VJ usage argued against such confounding for most clonotypes. A weaker excess of twin sharing was found in beta out-of-frame sequences because the signal-to-noise ratio was lowered by fewer shared sequences. Because the same donors could not be followed over many years, conclusions were based on cross-sectional statistical analysis. Fewer insertions were carried by abundant cord blood beta clonotypes, a similar but weaker trend appeared in young adult naive repertoires, and no such trend appeared in memory repertoires.

This clonotype was detected a few times. Its antigen has not been determined. Nothing much larger sits one base from this clone, and base qualities are not available. The library was generated by 5' RACE. Instrument used: Illumina HiSeq 2000. Template switching introduced a universal primer binding site; the final cDNA contained a unique molecular identifier, enabling accurate counting of TCR cDNA molecules. First-strand cDNA for TCR alpha and beta chains was synthesized from specific primers in the conserved constant-segment region. Each cDNA library was double barcoded, with a SMART-Mk sample barcode plus Illumina barcodes, to control for contamination. TruSeq adapter sequences, together with Illumina sample barcodes, were added in two successive PCR steps. Sequencing of the TCR alpha and beta cDNA libraries was done on the Illumina HiSeq platform using custom primers. As for how the authors treated the data: MiGEC was used to process raw reads and extract unique molecular identifiers, and MiXCR was used to find CDR3 positions. Recombination models were inferred per individual with the repgenHMM and IGoR tools using an EM algorithm. The tcR package in R was used for shared clonotype analysis, with sharing normalized by the product of cloneset sizes. To study raw recombination free of thymic and clonal selection effects, out-of-frame nonproductive sequences were analyzed. The raw public reads went through TCRdb reprocessing: fastp at Q25, MiXCR clone calling, in-frame beta chains kept. Every distinct CDR3 protein forms one entry, paired with its most common genes and DNA. The V and J calls follow TCRdb's processing rather than the paper's. This sample gives about 790,000 distinct CDR3 sequences in total; roughly 20% of them show up just once. The ten largest account for around 13% of the sample.

All donors were healthy Caucasians. The twin cohort consisted of three pairs of female monozygotic twins, all aged roughly 18 to 30 years. Peripheral blood mononuclear cells were the source from which RNA for the TCR libraries was isolated. The data were also submitted as part of a second study, on T cells expressing NK-cell markers. According to the second study: TCR beta-chain repertoires were profiled in sorted CD3+CD56+NKG2C+, CD3+CD56+NKG2C- and CD3+CD56-NKG2C+ T-cell subsets from about 8 donors. Among the eight sequenced donors, seven were HCMV-seropositive and one was HCMV-seronegative. To restrict sorting to alphabetaTCR-expressing T cells, an anti-gammadeltaTCR antibody was added in several experiments. For five or six donors, the dominant CD3+CD56+NKG2C+ clonotypes were among the top 10 CD8+ clonotypes and accounted for about 1.0-8% of CD8+ T cells. Those dominant clonotypes were again the most abundant among CD3+CD56-NKG2C+ cells in a handful of donors, at about 28.3-65%. Whether the expanded NKG2C-expressing T cell clones were specific for HCMV antigens was left unclear. The eight sequenced donors were randomly selected healthy volunteers, three men and five women. HCMV serostatus was determined by detecting HCMV-specific IgG in serum with a commercial ELISA kit. For several donors, unsorted PBMC were also used to sequence bulk peripheral blood T-cell repertoires. MIGEC handled demultiplexing of the reads and grouping by UMI, while MiTCR was used to assemble and quantify clonotypes. To exclude erroneous sequences, only TCR cDNA sequences supported by at least two reads were retained. The tcR package was used for downstream repertoire analysis, and clonotypes were matched across fractions by CDR3 nucleotide sequence plus V segment. Antigen specificity was annotated against VDJdb with VDJmatch, allowing one amino acid substitution in CDR3.

This sequence originates from a woman in her late teens or twenties in good health. The rearranged segments are TRBV15 and TRBJ2-1, with the D gene call left open. Material for sequencing was PBMCs. CDR3 sequence: CATSRPYNEQFF. The nucleotide sequence reads TGTGCCACCAGCAGACCCTACAATGAGCAGTTCTTC.